The 7 T cell receptor beta chains in this list originate from one sample, sequenced in a study of human T cells and chemical hapten exposure. Indicated time point: patch test 3, about 24 weeks after DPC sensitization. Treatment given: therapeutic diphenylcyclopropenone sensitization with weekly scalp DPC. TCRdb re-called the RACE reads through MiXCR, storing one row per CDR3 protein. The sample lists around 200,000 distinct CDR3 sequences; more than 20% were seen once. The sequencing used whole blood, collected in connection with sensitization to the hapten diphenylcyclopropenone (DPC). These receptors all come from a woman aged 40-49 years with alopecia areata. Some clones in this sample may be carry-over from other donors' samples.

The chain carries TRBV10-3 and TRBJ2-3; 11 bases agree with TRBD2. The CDR3 length is 16 residues. V lost 5 bases, J lost 0 bases, and 4 bases stayed unmatched. Germline lookup yields CDR1 ENHRY and CDR2 SYGVKD. The CDR3 coding sequence is TGTGCCATCAGTCAATTAGCGGGAGGGAGCACAGATACGCAGTATTTT. As protein: CAISQLAGGSTDTQYF.

This rearrangement joins TRBV9 to TRBJ1-6; 8 bases line up with TRBD1. Germline lookup yields CDR1 SGDLS and CDR2 YYNGEE. The V segment lost 4 bases and the J segment 7 bases; nucleotides outside the gene matches: 7. The CDR3 is 15 residues long. CDR3 region: CASSPTGGRNSPLHF. CDR3 DNA: TGTGCCAGCAGCCCTACAGGGGGACGCAATTCACCCCTCCACTTT.

The chain carries TRBV4-2 and TRBJ1-4; 8 bases agree with TRBD1. J gave up 8 bases and V 0 bases, and 5 bases lay outside the gene matches. The CDR3 runs to 15 residues. Germline V gene sequence: CDR1 LGHNA, CDR2 YNFKEQ. The CDR3 DNA reads TGTGCCAGCAGCCAAGAAACAGGGGGGAGGGAAAAACTGTTTTTT. The encoded protein is CASSQETGGREKLFF.

The chain has TRBV5-1 and TRBJ1-1, with TRBD1 matching over 7 bases. The CDR3 runs to 14 residues. V shed 4 bases, J shed 0 bases, and the junction held 3 bases outside the gene matches. CDR1 and CDR2 (germline): SGHRS, YFSETQ. In DNA form, the CDR3 reads TGCGCCAGCAGCAGGGACAGCCTGAACACTGAAGCTTTCTTT. Protein product: CASSRDSLNTEAFF.

J is TRBJ2-5 and V is TRBV29-1; D gene unclear. The germline CDR1 and CDR2 sequences are SQVTM and ANQGSEA. CDR3 length: 14 residues. Trimming pared 5 bases from V and 0 bases from J, leaving 13 bases between. CDR3 DNA: TGCAGCGTTTCGAGTTCCACCTACCAAGAGACCCAGTACTTC. Its translation: CSVSSSTYQETQYF.

This sequence joins TRBV27 and TRBJ2-3; no firm D call. This CDR3 region has 18 residues. The germline CDR1 and CDR2 sequences are MNHEY and SMNVEV (reference sequence). Trimming pared 4 bases from V and 1 base from J, leaving 21 bases between. Written as DNA, the CDR3 is TGTGCCAGCAGTTCCAGCCAACTATACACCACACGCACAGATACGCAGTATTTT. It is translated as CASSSSQLYTTRTDTQYF.

There are many counts of this clonotype. The chain is built from TRBV7-2 and TRBJ2-3; D is possibly TRBD2 (6 bases). V was shortened by 1 base and J by 14 bases, with 13 bases between the two germline ends. Germline V gene lookup returns CDR1 SGHTA and CDR2 FQGNSA. This CDR3 is built from 12 residues. CDR3 coding DNA: TGTGCCAGCAGCTTAGAGGTGGGAGGATGGTATTTT. Encoded protein: CASSLEVGGWYF. Variable domain in full (rest from reference TRBV7-2 and TRBJ2-3): GAGVSQSPSNKVTEKGKDVELRCDPISGHTALYWYRQSLGQGLEFLIYFQGNSAPDKSGLPSDRFSAERTGGSVSTLTIQRTQQEDSAVYLCASSLEVGGWYFGPGTRLTVL.